The T cell receptor (beta chain) under discussion was sequenced for a study of shared T cell receptors in the human thymus. Only a few counts were recorded for this clone. TCRdb keeps only in-frame clones here, not all; method: immunoSEQ multiplex PCR. The sample yields over 650,000 clones, approximately 89% seen once. CDR1 is SGHTS and CDR2 is YDEGEE in the germline V gene. Trimming left V 1 base short and J 1 base short, with 12 bases between. The CDR3 consists of 15 residues. This sample also belongs to another study, concerning human thymus T cells. Turning to that study: Congenital heart defects were the reason for the corrective surgery that the donors, healthy Finnish infants, were having. Thymic samples were excised during corrective heart operations. Blood and thymic repertoires both appeared biased in V and J gene usage. As related research reported, thymic repertoires overlapped highly among unrelated individuals.

V gene TRBV5-8 combines with J gene TRBJ2-7; possibly TRBD2 for D (5 bases). The sequence derives from a boy under three years old with a congenital heart defect. The material sequenced was thymocytes. The CDR3 sequence: CASSLTPSLSYEQYF. Written as DNA, the CDR3 is TGTGCCAGCAGCTTGACACCTAGCCTTTCCTACGAGCAGTACTTC.